This T cell receptor (beta chain) is from a study of T cells in Graves' hyperthyroidism and ophthalmopathy. Study summary: It was at initial diagnosis, before any treatment, that peripheral blood was collected. Study-level results: Researchers found most expanded thyroid clonotypes above 0.001 in blood as well.

CDR1 is SGHAT, CDR2 FQNNGV, per germline. The CDR3 spans 15 residues. V dropped 0 bases and J dropped 0 bases, with 9 bases sitting between them. Diagnoses rested on clinical symptoms, serum thyroxine and TRAb, thyroid ultrasound and orbital computed tomography. It was 8.5 to 10 ml of fresh peripheral blood that supplied the PBMCs. This clonotype was observed many times. Its specificity is unknown. Regions amplified from RNA transcripts were the TCR beta CDR3 regions. With the HTBI primer set, the TCR CDR3 went through a first round of RT-PCR. TCRdb reprocessed the multiplex PCR reads with MiXCR, giving one entry per CDR3 protein. This sample has approximately 570,000 distinct CDR3 sequences, with about 20% found just once.

The source material was blood. The chain uses TRBV11-2 and TRBJ2-7; D is uncertain. This clonotype was obtained from a man aged 40-49 years with Graves' ophthalmopathy. The CDR3 spells CASSLDGESSYEQYF. In DNA, the CDR3 is TGTGCCAGCAGCTTAGACGGTGAGAGCTCCTACGAGCAGTACTTC.